This T cell receptor beta chain was found in a study of cytomegalovirus exposure and HLA in healthy donors. The CDR3 has 14 residues. V was clipped by 0 bases and J by 7 bases, with 9 bases between them. Germline values: CDR1 MNHEY, CDR2 SVGAGI. Notes on the study in general: TCR beta sequences reportedly predicted most subjects' HLA-A and HLA-B alleles accurately. The study labeled 150 to 200 TCR beta chains cytomegalovirus-associated.

Primers included in the PCR were 60 Vbeta and 13 Jbeta primers. Data came from immunoSEQ multiplex PCR; TCRdb stores just in-frame clones and leaves some out. Here the sample spans about 160,000 clones, roughly 80% being singletons. This clone was seen a few times. Its target is unknown. This TCR was recovered from a male donor in good health and CMV-seronegative. Sequencing input: PBMCs. The chain recombines TRBV6-5 with TRBJ1-4; D unresolved. CDR3 protein: CASSYSAGIEKLFF. The DNA for the CDR3 is TGTGCCAGCAGTTACTCGGCGGGGATTGAAAAACTGTTTTTT.